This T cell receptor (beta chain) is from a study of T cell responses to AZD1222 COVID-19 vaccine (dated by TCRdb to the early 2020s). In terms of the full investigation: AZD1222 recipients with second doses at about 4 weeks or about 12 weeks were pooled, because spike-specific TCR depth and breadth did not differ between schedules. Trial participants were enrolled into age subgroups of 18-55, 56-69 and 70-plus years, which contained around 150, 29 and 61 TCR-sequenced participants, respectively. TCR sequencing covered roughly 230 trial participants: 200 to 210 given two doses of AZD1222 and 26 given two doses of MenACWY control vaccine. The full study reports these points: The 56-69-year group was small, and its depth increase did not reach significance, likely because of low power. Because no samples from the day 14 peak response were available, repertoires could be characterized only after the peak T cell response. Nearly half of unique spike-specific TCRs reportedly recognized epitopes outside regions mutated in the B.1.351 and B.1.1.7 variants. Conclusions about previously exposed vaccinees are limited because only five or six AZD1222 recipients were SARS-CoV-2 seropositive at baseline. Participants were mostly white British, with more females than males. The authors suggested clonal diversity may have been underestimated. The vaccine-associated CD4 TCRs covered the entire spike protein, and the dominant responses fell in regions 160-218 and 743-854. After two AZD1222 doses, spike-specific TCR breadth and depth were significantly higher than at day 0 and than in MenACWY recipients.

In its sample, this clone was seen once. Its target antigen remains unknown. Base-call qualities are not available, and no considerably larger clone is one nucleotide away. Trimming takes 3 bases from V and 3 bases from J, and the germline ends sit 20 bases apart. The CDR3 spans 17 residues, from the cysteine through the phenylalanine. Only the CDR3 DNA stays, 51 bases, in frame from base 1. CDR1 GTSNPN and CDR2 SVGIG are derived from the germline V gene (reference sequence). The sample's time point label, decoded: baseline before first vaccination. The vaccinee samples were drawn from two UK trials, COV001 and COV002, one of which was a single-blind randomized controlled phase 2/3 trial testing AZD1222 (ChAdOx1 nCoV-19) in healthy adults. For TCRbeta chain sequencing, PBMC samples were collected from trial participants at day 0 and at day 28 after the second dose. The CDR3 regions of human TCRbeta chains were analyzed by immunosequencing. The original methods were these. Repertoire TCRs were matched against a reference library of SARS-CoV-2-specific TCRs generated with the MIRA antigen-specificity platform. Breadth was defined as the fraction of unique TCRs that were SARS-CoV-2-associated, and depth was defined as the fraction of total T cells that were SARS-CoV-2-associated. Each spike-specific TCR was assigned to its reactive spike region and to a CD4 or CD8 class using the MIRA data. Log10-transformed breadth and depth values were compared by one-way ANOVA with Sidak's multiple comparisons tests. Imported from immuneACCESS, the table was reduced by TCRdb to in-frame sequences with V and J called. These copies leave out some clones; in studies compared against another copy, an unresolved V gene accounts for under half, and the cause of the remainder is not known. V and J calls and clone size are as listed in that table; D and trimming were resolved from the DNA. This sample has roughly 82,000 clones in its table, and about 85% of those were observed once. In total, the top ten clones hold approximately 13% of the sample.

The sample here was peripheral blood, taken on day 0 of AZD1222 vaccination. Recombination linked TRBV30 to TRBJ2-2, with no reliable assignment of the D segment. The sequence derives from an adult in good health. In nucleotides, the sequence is TGTGCCTGGAGCCCAACCCGAATGATTGGGGACACCGGGGAGCTGTTTTTT. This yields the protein CAWSPTRMIGDTGELFF.